Reported below is one T cell receptor (beta chain). Its antigen is undetermined. This record belongs to a study of T cell responses to AZD1222 COVID-19 vaccine. This table comes from immunoSEQ multiplex PCR, and its TCRdb copy is limited to in-frame clones, with some not included. The repertoire holds 70,000 to 100,000 clones, approximately 85% seen once, with roughly 3.2% in the top ten. Broader study findings: Two AZD1222 doses significantly raised spike-specific TCR breadth and depth over controls. White British people made up most donors, females outnumbered males, and clonal diversity was possibly underestimated.

Sequencing was performed on peripheral blood, taken 28 days after the second AZD1222 dose. The sequence was obtained from an adult who received the AZD1222 COVID-19 vaccine.

CDR3 amino acids: CAWSEGGNTEAFF. The CDR3 DNA sequence: TGTGCCTGGAGTGAAGGGGGGAACACTGAAGCTTTCTTT. The gene calls are TRBV30 and TRBJ1-1; TRBD1 is a possible D gene (6 bases). The germline V gene has CDR1 GTSNPN and CDR2 SVGIG (reference sequence). The V and J ends lost 1 base and 1 base respectively, with 7 bases between them. The CDR3 length is 13 residues.